Listed here are 2 T cell receptor beta chains from one sample, sequenced in a study of cytomegalovirus exposure and HLA in healthy donors (dated by TCRdb to about 2017). The receptor library was made with the immunoSEQ multiplex PCR assay. For the multiplex PCR, a mixture combining 60 forward primers for TCR Vbeta segments and 13 reverse primers for TCR Jbeta segments was used. TCRdb's version of the immuneACCESS table is confined to in-frame rearrangements and falls short of the full clone set. An unresolved V gene accounts for under half of the shortfall where checked; the remainder is of unknown origin. The sample contains more than 90,000 clones, roughly two thirds of them found a single time. The ten biggest clones cover around 2.2% of the sample. The sequenced sample consisted of PBMCs. The source of these receptors is a woman younger than 45 in good health and CMV-seronegative.

The V gene is TRBV7-2, the J gene TRBJ2-1, with D maybe TRBD2 (7 bases). This CDR3 spans 15 amino acids. V dropped 1 base and J dropped 4 bases, with 11 bases sitting between them. Germline assignment: CDR1 SGHTA and CDR2 FQGNSA. The CDR3 spells CASSLEGGEYNEQFF. CDR3 nucleotide sequence: TGTGCCAGCAGCTTAGAAGGGGGGGAGTACAATGAGCAGTTCTTC.

V and J are TRBV7-9 and TRBJ1-5, with TRBD1 as a possible D gene (6 bases). The CDR3 loop spans 15 amino acids. Germline-derived CDR1 and CDR2 are SEHNR and FQNEAQ (reference sequence). The V end lost 0 bases, the J end lost 5 bases, and 11 bases lay between the germline ends. The CDR3 region has the DNA TGTGCCAGCAGCTTAGCTGGCAAGGGGGATCAGCCCCAGCATTTT. This encodes CASSLAGKGDQPQHF.